This passage covers 28 T cell receptor beta chains from one sample sequenced in a study of shared clonotypes between healthy human individuals (TCRdb year 2020). CD8 naive samples were CD45RO-negative cells positively selected for CCR7, giving a CD45RA+CCR7+ population that excluded TemRA cells. The library was made by the immunoSEQ multiplex PCR assay. TCRdb retrieved this table from immuneACCESS and kept in-frame rearrangements only. Not all clones are present; in checked studies, unresolved V genes account for under half, and no reason is known for the remainder. The sample includes about 1,800,000 clones, with about 95% observed a single time. Roughly 1% of the sample is held by the ten biggest clonotypes. Sequenced sample: naive CD8+ T cells sorted from blood. The cell subset or site tag for this specimen amounts to: CD45RA+CCR7+. All receptors derive from a man in his late teens or twenties in good health.

The rearrangement links TRBV4-1 to TRBJ1-1; the D is unclear. CDR1 is MGHRA, CDR2 YSYEKL, per germline. The CDR3 runs 14 residues. The ends were cut back, 1 base at V and 6 bases at J, with 12 bases in the middle. The CDR3 is CASSQGNSGAEAFF. CDR3 in DNA: TGCGCCAGCAGCCAAGGGAACTCTGGGGCTGAAGCTTTCTTT.

The V gene is TRBV5-4, the J gene TRBJ2-1, with 14 bases identical to TRBD2. CDR1 SGHNT and CDR2 YYREEE come from the germline V gene (reference sequence). This CDR3 has 15 amino acids. Unmatched junction bases numbered 4, after V lost 4 bases and J lost 7 bases. CDR3: CASSGTSGSLNEQFF. In nucleotides, the CDR3 is TGTGCCAGCAGCGGGACTAGCGGGAGTCTTAATGAGCAGTTCTTC.

As concerns this clone: This sample includes further DNA sequences coding for the same CDR3. The rearrangement joins TRBV7-9 to TRBJ2-7, with D perhaps matching TRBD2 (5 bases). The CDR3 is 12 amino acids. Germline-derived CDR1 and CDR2 are SEHNR and FQNEAQ (reference sequence). The ends were cut back, 6 bases at V and 2 bases at J, with 8 bases in the middle. The chain's CDR3 is CASSPGAYEQYF. CDR3 nucleotide sequence: TGTGCCAGCAGTCCCGGGGCCTACGAGCAGTACTTC.

Regarding this clone: The identical CDR3 is also encoded by other nucleotide sequences in the sample. The V gene is TRBV25-1, the J gene TRBJ2-3, with unresolved D. The CDR3 loop spans 12 amino acids. Trimming removed 0 bases at V and 2 bases at J, with 0 bases between. The germline V gene has CDR1 MGHDK and CDR2 SYGVNS. The CDR3 loop reads CASSEYTDTQYF. The CDR3 coding sequence is TGTGCCAGCAGTGAATACACAGATACGCAGTATTTT.

J is TRBJ2-1 and V is TRBV27; D gene ambiguous. The V end lost 5 bases, the J end lost 5 bases, and 4 bases lay between the germline ends. The CDR3 runs to 11 residues. CDR1 is MNHEY, CDR2 SMNVEV, per germline (reference sequence). CDR3 region: CASSNHNEQFF. Written as DNA, the CDR3 is TGTGCCAGCAGTAACCACAATGAGCAGTTCTTC.

V gene TRBV10-2 combines with J gene TRBJ2-7; TRBD2 matches at 8 bases. The CDR3 has 14 amino acids. Looked up from germline, CDR1 is WSHSY and CDR2 is SAAADI. Trimming cost V 5 bases and J 7 bases; bases outside gene matches: 10. CDR3 sequence (DNA): TGCGCCAGCAGTCCGACGGGGGGGCGCGTTGAGCAGTACTTC. The encoded protein is CASSPTGGRVEQYF.

Comments on this clone: The same CDR3 is also encoded by other DNA sequences in this sample. This chain links TRBV13 with TRBJ2-5, with D perhaps given as TRBD1 or TRBD2 (6 bases each). CDR3 length: 13 amino acids. Germline assignment: CDR1 PRHDT and CDR2 FYEKMQ (reference sequence). Trimming shortened V by 1 base and J by 4 bases, and 7 bases separated the two germline ends. As DNA, the CDR3 is TGTGCCAGCAGCTTAGAGGGGGGAGAGACCCAGTACTTC. Amino acid sequence: CASSLEGGETQYF.

This chain links TRBV5-1 with TRBJ2-3; the match to TRBD2 covers 10 bases. Germline-derived CDR1 and CDR2 are SGHRS and YFSETQ. V lost 0 bases and J lost 0; bases outside the gene matches: 1. CDR3 size: 16 residues. In nucleotides, the CDR3 is TGCGCCAGCAGCTTGGTAGCGGGAGGAAGCACAGATACGCAGTATTTT. This sequence encodes CASSLVAGGSTDTQYF.

This sequence joins TRBV30 and TRBJ1-2; D unresolved. V lost 8 bases to trimming and J lost 8 bases, with 12 bases between them. This CDR3 spans 10 amino acids. Germline CDR1 GTSNPN, CDR2 SVGIG (reference sequence). The CDR3 region is CASLAGGYTF. The CDR3 nucleotides read TGTGCCAGTTTGGCGGGGGGCTACACCTTC.

The J gene is TRBJ1-1, the V gene TRBV9; D is unclear. This CDR3 has 14 amino acids. The V gene lost 0 bases and the J gene lost 0 bases, with 6 bases spanning the gap. From germline, CDR1 is SGDLS and CDR2 YYNGEE. CDR3 in amino acids: CASSVAQLNTEAFF. Here the CDR3 DNA reads TGTGCCAGCAGCGTAGCACAGCTGAACACTGAAGCTTTCTTT. Together with reference TRBV9 and TRBJ1-1, the CDR3 gives the full variable domain: DSGVTQTPKHLITATGQRVTLRCSPRSGDLSVYWYQQSLDQGLQFLIQYYNGEERAKGNILERFSAQQFPDLHSELNLSSLELGDSALYFCASSVAQLNTEAFFGQGTRLTVV.

In this sample, this clone turned up once. This chain links TRBV30 with TRBJ2-5; D may be TRBD1 or TRBD2 (5 bases each). The CDR3 totals 13 residues. With 2 bases removed from V and 9 bases from J, the gap between germline ends came to 16 bases. CDR1 is GTSNPN, CDR2 SVGIG, per germline (reference sequence). This CDR3 is CAWSQLGTEPQYF. The CDR3 region has the DNA TGTGCCTGGAGTCAATTAGGGACGGAGCCCCAGTACTTC.

The rearrangement links TRBV5-8 to TRBJ2-7, with D possibly matching TRBD1 (5 bases). Germline V gives CDR1 SGHTS, CDR2 YDEGEE. Trimming pared 0 bases from V and 6 bases from J, leaving 7 bases between. This CDR3 contains 12 residues. This CDR3 reads CASSLGGREQYF. DNA of the CDR3: TGTGCCAGCAGCTTGGGGGGCCGCGAGCAGTACTTC.

A remark on this clone: One junction end disagrees with the germline gene, perhaps due to a read error. The CDR3 reads CAGSGKHYEQYF. Written as DNA, the CDR3 is TGTGCCGGGAGCGGGAAGCACTACGAGCAGTACTTC. The chain is built from TRBV30 and TRBJ2-7; TRBD2 agrees at 7 bases. Germline V gene sequence: CDR1 GTSNPN, CDR2 SVGIG (reference sequence). The length of the CDR3 is 12 residues.

CDR3 protein: CASSEWGTEANEQFF. The CDR3 region has the DNA TGCGCCAGCAGTGAGTGGGGGACAGAAGCCAATGAGCAGTTCTTC. The chain carries TRBV10-1 and TRBJ2-1, with 7 bases identical to TRBD1. CDR3 length: 15 amino acids. The V and J ends lost 1 base and 6 bases, in that order; junction bases with no gene match: 6. CDR1 WNHNN and CDR2 SYGVQD come from the germline V gene (reference sequence).

The V and J genes are TRBV5-1 and TRBJ2-1, with D uncertain. Germline V lookup: CDR1 SGHRS, CDR2 YFSETQ. Trimming pared 2 bases from V and 6 bases from J, leaving 0 bases between. This CDR3 region has 10 residues. The CDR3 coding sequence is TGCGCCAGCAGCTTCAATGAGCAGTTCTTC. This sequence encodes CASSFNEQFF.

On this clone: An end of the junction differs from the germline gene, which may be a read error. The chain uses TRBV27 and TRBJ2-5, with D unclear. The CDR3 has 14 amino acids. Looked up from germline, CDR1 is MNHEY and CDR2 is SMNVEV (reference sequence). CDR3 nucleotides: TGTGCCAGCAGTCTATCCCCAACCCACGAGACCCAGTACTTC. It encodes CASSLSPTHETQYF.

The chain carries TRBV9 and TRBJ2-1; no definite D call. Trimming shortened V by 3 bases and J by 7 bases, and 20 bases separated the two germline ends. CDR3 size: 16 residues. The germline V gene encodes CDR1 SGDLS and CDR2 YYNGEE. The CDR3 here is CASSGTFNRIRNEQFF. CDR3 coding DNA: TGTGCCAGCAGCGGTACCTTTAATCGAATCCGGAATGAGCAGTTCTTC. Full variable domain (outside the CDR3, taken from reference TRBV9 and TRBJ2-1): DSGVTQTPKHLITATGQRVTLRCSPRSGDLSVYWYQQSLDQGLQFLIQYYNGEERAKGNILERFSAQQFPDLHSELNLSSLELGDSALYFCASSGTFNRIRNEQFFGPGTRLTVL.

A few counts support this clone. The V call is TRBV29-1, the J call TRBJ2-7; D is perhaps TRBD1 or TRBD2 (5 bases each). Germline CDR1 reads SQVTM; CDR2 reads ANQGSEA. The CDR3 length is 15 residues. V was clipped by 2 bases and J by 0 bases, with 14 bases between them. In DNA form, the CDR3 reads TGCAGCGTTGAATATGTTGGGACGAACTCCTACGAGCAGTACTTC. This sequence encodes CSVEYVGTNSYEQYF.

About this clone: Other DNA sequences in the same sample also yield this CDR3. The genes are TRBV9 and TRBJ2-7, with D possibly TRBD1 on 6 matching bases. The CDR3 runs 14 residues. Germline V gene data show CDR1 as SGDLS and CDR2 as YYNGEE. V lost 0 bases and J 0 bases, leaving 7 bases between the germline ends. The CDR3 coding sequence is TGTGCCAGCAGCGTAGGGGACACCTCCTACGAGCAGTACTTC. Residues: CASSVGDTSYEQYF. Supplemented by reference TRBV9 and TRBJ2-7, the full variable domain reads DSGVTQTPKHLITATGQRVTLRCSPRSGDLSVYWYQQSLDQGLQFLIQYYNGEERAKGNILERFSAQQFPDLHSELNLSSLELGDSALYFCASSVGDTSYEQYFGPGTRLTVT.

This clone was picked up one time. The rearrangement joins TRBV27 to TRBJ2-6; D call uncertain. Germline CDR1 MNHEY, CDR2 SMNVEV (reference sequence). V was clipped by 3 bases and J by 0 bases, with 6 bases between them. The CDR3 contains 15 residues. In nucleotides, the CDR3 is TGTGCCAGCAGTTTCCAATACTCTGGGGCCAACGTCCTGACTTTC. Its protein product is CASSFQYSGANVLTF.

This clone was picked up one time. This rearrangement joins TRBV28 to TRBJ2-3; 10 bases are a match to TRBD2. Germline V gene lookup returns CDR1 MDHEN and CDR2 SYDVKM. The CDR3 spans 16 residues. V gave up 2 bases and J gave up 2 bases; unmatched junction bases: 4. CDR3 protein: CASSLIAGGFTDTQYF. CDR3 DNA sequence: TGTGCCAGCAGTTTAATAGCGGGGGGATTCACAGATACGCAGTATTTT.

V is TRBV5-6 and J is TRBJ1-1, with D hard to call. This CDR3 has 15 residues. V lost 4 bases and J 1 base, leaving 14 bases between the germline ends. Germline V gives CDR1 SGHDT, CDR2 YYEEEE. CDR3 region: CASSRRDPRNTEAFF. Written as DNA, the CDR3 is TGTGCCAGCAGCAGGAGGGATCCTAGGAACACTGAAGCTTTCTTT.

The gene calls are TRBV29-1 and TRBJ2-3; 9 bases are shared with TRBD2. The CDR3 runs 13 residues. The germline CDR1 and CDR2 sequences are SQVTM and ANQGSEA. V lost 7 bases and J lost 0; bases outside the gene matches: 2. CDR3 coding DNA: TGCAGCGGGCGGGGGGGAAGCACAGATACGCAGTATTTT. It specifies CSGRGGSTDTQYF.

The chain recombines TRBV6-6 with TRBJ1-3; no reliable D call. The CDR3 contains 14 residues. V was trimmed by 2 bases and J by 4 bases, leaving 9 bases between them. The V gene's germline CDR1 is MNHNY and CDR2 SVGAGI (reference sequence). The CDR3 bases are TGTGCCAGCAGTTACGTGGCAGAAGGAAACACCATATATTTT. This codes for CASSYVAEGNTIYF.

The rearrangement uses TRBV28 and TRBJ2-7; possibly TRBD1 for D (5 bases). The germline V gene has CDR1 MDHEN and CDR2 SYDVKM. V was shortened by 4 bases and J by 0 bases, with 10 bases between the two germline ends. The CDR3 loop spans 14 amino acids. CDR3 in DNA: TGTGCCAGCAGTTCCCTACAGGTCTCCTACGAGCAGTACTTC. Amino acids: CASSSLQVSYEQYF.

The gene calls are TRBV29-1 and TRBJ2-7; 13 bases map to TRBD2. The junction had 3 bases not matched to a gene; V was cut back by 6 bases and J by 4 bases. Germline V gene data show CDR1 as SQVTM and CDR2 as ANQGSEA. The CDR3 is 13 residues long. The CDR3 DNA reads TGCAGCGTAGGGACTAGCGGGGCGTACGAGCAGTACTTC. This encodes CSVGTSGAYEQYF.

This clone was observed a single time. The chain employs TRBV27 and TRBJ2-7; a weak D match, TRBD2 (6 bases). Trimming removed 5 bases from V and 5 bases from J, with 19 bases in between. This CDR3 comprises 15 residues. Germline lookup yields CDR1 MNHEY and CDR2 SMNVEV (reference sequence). For the CDR3, the DNA is TGTGCCAGCAGTCCCATCGGATCGGAGCGGGACGAGCAGTACTTC. Its translation: CASSPIGSERDEQYF.

This clone turned up a few times. This chain uses TRBV11-2 with TRBJ1-2; D remains unclear. This CDR3 spans 15 amino acids. Trimming cost V 1 base and J 8 bases, with 17 bases left between them. Germline V gives CDR1 SGHAT, CDR2 FQNNGV. Here the CDR3 reads CASSLAPTPWEGYTF. CDR3 in DNA: TGTGCCAGCAGCTTAGCTCCCACTCCCTGGGAAGGCTACACCTTC.